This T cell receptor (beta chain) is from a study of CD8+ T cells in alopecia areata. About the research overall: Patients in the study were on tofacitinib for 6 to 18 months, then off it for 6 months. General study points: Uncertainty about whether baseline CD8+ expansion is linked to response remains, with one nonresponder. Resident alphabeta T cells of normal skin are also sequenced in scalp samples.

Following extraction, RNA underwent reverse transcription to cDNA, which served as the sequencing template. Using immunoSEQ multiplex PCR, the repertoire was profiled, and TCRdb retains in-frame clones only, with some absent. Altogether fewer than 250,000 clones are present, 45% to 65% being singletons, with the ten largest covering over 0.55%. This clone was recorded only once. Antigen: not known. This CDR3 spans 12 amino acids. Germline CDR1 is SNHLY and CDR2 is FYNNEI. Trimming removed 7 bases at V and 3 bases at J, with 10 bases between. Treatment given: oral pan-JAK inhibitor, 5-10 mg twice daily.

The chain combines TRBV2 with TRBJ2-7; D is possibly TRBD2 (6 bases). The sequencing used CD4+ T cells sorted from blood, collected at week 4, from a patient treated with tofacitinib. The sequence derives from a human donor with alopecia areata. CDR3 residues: CASTSGFYEQYF. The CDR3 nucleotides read TGTGCCAGCACCAGCGGGTTCTACGAGCAGTACTTC.